The 21 T cell receptor beta chains reported below all come from one sample, sequenced in a study of beta chain features in type 1 diabetes. The study's findings and limits: Shorter TCRB CDR3s, moderately but significantly so, were found in Type 1 diabetes patients in all four CD4+ subsets.

Since all of the isolated RNA was reverse transcribed, expressed TCRB transcripts were what got sequenced. Here immunoSEQ multiplex PCR was the method, and the copy in TCRdb shows in-frame clones only, minus some. Among approximately 250,000 clones, 24% were seen once, and the ten largest hold about 0.011%. These receptors are not linked to any known antigen. Source material: naive CD4+ T cells from blood. The receptor source for this set is a woman in her twenties or thirties with type 1 diabetes.

This clone was seen only a few times. V is TRBV10-3 and J is TRBJ2-1; D not resolved. There are 13 residues in the CDR3. Looked up from germline, CDR1 is ENHRY and CDR2 is SYGVKD. V was clipped by 5 bases and J by 4 bases, with 9 bases between them. CDR3 loop: CAISPGEYNEQFF. The CDR3 nucleotides are TGTGCCATCAGTCCCGGAGAGTACAATGAGCAGTTCTTC.

This chain uses TRBV23-1 with TRBJ2-1; 7 bases align to TRBD1. TRBV23-1 is an open reading frame, and its role is uncertain. V trimming: 0 bases; J trimming: 6 bases; junction bases outside the gene matches: 8. This CDR3 has 16 residues. CDR3 bases: TGCGCCAGCAGTCAATCTGAACAGGGGATTCCCAATGAGCAGTTCTTC. Encoded protein: CASSQSEQGIPNEQFF.

This chain links TRBV30 with TRBJ2-3; maybe TRBD1 (5 bases). The V gene lost 3 bases and the J gene lost 0 bases, with 13 bases spanning the gap. The germline V gene encodes CDR1 GTSNPN and CDR2 SVGIG (reference sequence). The CDR3 is made up of 15 amino acids. The CDR3 DNA sequence: TGTGCCTGGAGGGGGCCCGGAGCGAGCACAGATACGCAGTATTTT. Translated, it gives CAWRGPGASTDTQYF.

This sequence joins TRBV7-9 and TRBJ2-4; perhaps TRBD1 as D (5 bases). Germline V CDR1 and CDR2: SEHNR, FQNEAQ (reference sequence). V gave up 1 base and J gave up 7 bases, with 8 bases separating them. This CDR3 is built from 13 residues. Written as DNA, the CDR3 is TGTGCCAGCAGCTTAGAGGACACGAACATTCAGTACTTC. This codes for CASSLEDTNIQYF.

The CDR3 reads CAWSETGGYTEAFF. CDR3 nucleotide sequence: TGTGCCTGGAGTGAGACAGGGGGCTATACTGAAGCTTTCTTT. V and J are TRBV30 and TRBJ1-1; 10 bases map to TRBD1. CDR1 and CDR2 (germline): GTSNPN, SVGIG (reference sequence). CDR3 length: 14 amino acids. The trim removed 1 base at V and 5 bases at J, leaving 4 bases unmatched.

This rearrangement joins TRBV6-1 to TRBJ1-1; unclear D gene. With 6 bases removed from V and 4 bases from J, the gap between germline ends came to 12 bases. The CDR3 loop spans 13 amino acids. The germline V gene encodes CDR1 MNHNS and CDR2 SASEGT. CDR3 nucleotides: TGTGCCAGCAGCCCATCCCCCCCCACTGAAGCTTTCTTT. Encoded protein: CASSPSPPTEAFF.

This clone was counted between two and nine times. V gene TRBV30 combines with J gene TRBJ1-4, with D perhaps TRBD1 (5 bases). The CDR3 has 11 residues. Germline assignment: CDR1 GTSNPN and CDR2 SVGIG (reference sequence). The germline V and J ends were trimmed by 8 bases and 10 bases, with 14 bases remaining between them. The CDR3 region has the DNA TGTGCCGTCTACGGGGGGGGAAAACTGTTTTTT. Residues: CAVYGGGKLFF.

This clone was seen more than once but under ten times. The J gene is TRBJ2-1, the V gene TRBV11-2; possibly TRBD2 for D (6 bases). The CDR3 runs 16 residues. The V gene lost 2 bases and the J gene lost 0 bases, with 11 bases spanning the gap. The germline CDR1 and CDR2 sequences are SGHAT and FQNNGV. This chain's CDR3 is CASSLWEAFSYNEQFF. CDR3 DNA: TGTGCCAGCAGCTTATGGGAGGCATTCTCCTACAATGAGCAGTTCTTC.

This clone showed up just a few times. The chain uses TRBV5-1 and TRBJ2-7; no clear D gene. Looked up from germline, CDR1 is SGHRS and CDR2 is YFSETQ. Between the trimmed V and J ends, which lost 9 bases and 3 bases, there was a span of 7 bases. The CDR3 extends over 10 amino acids. The CDR3: CATRSYEQYF. The CDR3 DNA reads TGCGCCACCCGGAGCTACGAGCAGTACTTC.

The chain combines TRBV6-5 with TRBJ1-1, with TRBD1 identical over 9 bases. The V and J ends lost 0 bases and 4 bases, in that order; junction bases with no gene match: 0. CDR1 is MNHEY and CDR2 is SVGAGI in the germline V gene. This CDR3 region has 14 residues. CDR3 loop: CASSYSGQGTEAFF. In nucleotides, the CDR3 is TGTGCCAGCAGTTACTCGGGACAGGGCACTGAAGCTTTCTTT.

Only a few counts were recorded for this clone. The rearrangement joins TRBV15 to TRBJ2-5; TRBD2 matches at 9 bases. This CDR3 contains 15 residues. V gave up 5 bases and J gave up 3 bases; unmatched junction bases: 7. CDR1 and CDR2 from the germline V gene are LNHNV and YYDKDF (reference sequence). The CDR3 coding sequence is TGTGCCACCAGCTCTCGACTAGCGGACAAAGAGACCCAGTACTTC. Its protein is CATSSRLADKETQYF.

This clone was counted only a few times. This chain connects TRBV11-1 to TRBJ2-1; D might be TRBD2 (6 bases). This CDR3 has 13 amino acids. V gave up 6 bases and J gave up 6 bases, with 12 bases separating them. Germline assignment: CDR1 SGHAT and CDR2 FQDESV (reference sequence). The CDR3, as DNA: TGTGCCAGCAGGCGGGGCGCATCCAATGAGCAGTTCTTC. As protein: CASRRGASNEQFF.

There are a few counts of this clone. Other DNA variants within this sample encode the same CDR3. The chain joins TRBV30 to TRBJ1-1, with D maybe TRBD1 (5 bases). This CDR3 contains 13 residues. Germline CDR1 GTSNPN, CDR2 SVGIG (reference sequence). Between the trimmed V and J ends, which lost 0 bases and 3 bases, there was a span of 8 bases. The CDR3 coding sequence is TGTGCCTGGAGTGTACAAGGGGACACTGAAGCTTTCTTT. Amino acids: CAWSVQGDTEAFF.

The chain is built from TRBV7-9 and TRBJ1-1; 9 nucleotides line up with TRBD1. J gave up 1 base and V 5 bases, and 5 bases lay outside the gene matches. Germline V gene data show CDR1 as SEHNR and CDR2 as FQNEAQ (reference sequence). The CDR3 contains 15 residues. CDR3 in DNA: TGTGCCAGCAGCCCAGGACAGGGGCCGAACACTGAAGCTTTCTTT. Residues: CASSPGQGPNTEAFF.

This clone has a handful of counts. The CDR3 sequence is CASSQDPGRGLRDYGYTF. The CDR3 DNA reads as TGCGCCAGCAGCCAAGATCCTGGCAGGGGGCTTCGGGACTATGGCTACACCTTC. The chain joins TRBV4-1 to TRBJ1-2, with 8 nucleotides matching TRBD1. With V trimmed by 0 bases and J by 3 bases, 12 bases remained unmatched. The CDR3 consists of 18 residues. Germline V lookup: CDR1 MGHRA, CDR2 YSYEKL.

The rearrangement uses TRBV10-3 and TRBJ2-1, with 9 bases lining up with TRBD2. The length of the CDR3 is 15 residues. CDR1 is ENHRY and CDR2 is SYGVKD in the germline V gene. J lost 8 bases, V lost 10 bases, and 15 bases had no gene match. The CDR3 is CATTLGREGLDEQFF. The CDR3 coding sequence is TGTGCCACCACCCTGGGGCGGGAGGGCCTCGATGAGCAGTTCTTC.

This clone was picked up a small number of times. The chain recombines TRBV29-1 with TRBJ2-5; TRBD2 matches 13 bases. The CDR3 loop spans 17 amino acids. Germline V lookup: CDR1 SQVTM, CDR2 ANQGSEA. After removal of 2 bases from V and 5 bases from J, the junction contained 11 bases not matched to a gene. The CDR3 bases are TGCAGCGTTGAACAATTAGGACTAGCGGGAGTTGGGGAGACCCAGTACTTC. As protein: CSVEQLGLAGVGETQYF.

The V gene is TRBV14, the J gene TRBJ2-1; weak D call: TRBD2 (6 bases). V was pared by 8 bases and J by 4 bases, with 15 bases between. Per the germline V gene, CDR1 is SGHDN and CDR2 is FVKESK. This CDR3 spans 14 amino acids. The CDR3 sequence: CASGPLSGYNEQFF. The CDR3 DNA follows: TGTGCCAGCGGACCCCTTAGCGGTTACAATGAGCAGTTCTTC.

This clone was observed a handful of times. This chain connects TRBV15 to TRBJ1-1, with D tentatively TRBD1 (5 bases). Trimming shortened V by 4 bases and J by 5 bases, and 14 bases separated the two germline ends. Germline V gene data show CDR1 as LNHNV and CDR2 as YYDKDF (reference sequence). The CDR3 loop spans 14 amino acids. The CDR3, as DNA: TGTGCCACCAGCACAGACGGGGGACGGACTGAAGCTTTCTTT. Its protein product is CATSTDGGRTEAFF.

The chain carries TRBV29-1 and TRBJ2-1; 13 bases line up with TRBD2. Germline lookup yields CDR1 SQVTM and CDR2 ANQGSEA. The length of the CDR3 is 17 residues. The V segment lost 6 bases and the J segment 2 bases; nucleotides outside the gene matches: 10. CDR3 nucleotide sequence: TGCAGCGTGGCCGGGACTAGCGGGACCAACACCTACAATGAGCAGTTCTTC. This translates into CSVAGTSGTNTYNEQFF.

V is TRBV6-5 and J is TRBJ1-2; 7 nucleotides line up with TRBD1. V was pared by 2 bases and J by 7 bases, with 10 bases of the junction left unmatched. The CDR3 length is 15 residues. Per the germline V gene, CDR1 is MNHEY and CDR2 is SVGAGI. The CDR3 spells CASSYDLGQPGGYTF. CDR3 DNA: TGTGCCAGCAGTTACGACCTGGGACAGCCAGGTGGCTACACCTTC.